This T cell receptor (beta chain) was identified in a study of blood T cells in healthy people across ages. For the second PCR, which ran for roughly 6 to 12 cycles, a sample-barcoded 5' primer and a J-beta primer mix were used. Using its own MiXCR run on the 5' RACE reads, TCRdb lists one record per CDR3 protein. The data hold about 1.6 million distinct CDR3 sequences, with about 31% observed a single time. The CDR3 length is 18 residues. With 5 bases removed from V and 1 base from J, the gap between germline ends came to 21 bases. Looked up from germline, CDR1 is SQVTM and CDR2 is ANQGSEA. This clonotype has ten or more counts.

The clonotype was recovered from a woman in her 30s in good health. Sequencing used blood. V usage is TRBV29-1 and J usage is TRBJ2-6; D might be TRBD1 (8 bases). The CDR3 nucleotides are TGCAGCGTTATCGTTCATGGACAGGGACTATCTGGGGCCAACGTCCTGACTTTC. Translating gives CSVIVHGQGLSGANVLTF.